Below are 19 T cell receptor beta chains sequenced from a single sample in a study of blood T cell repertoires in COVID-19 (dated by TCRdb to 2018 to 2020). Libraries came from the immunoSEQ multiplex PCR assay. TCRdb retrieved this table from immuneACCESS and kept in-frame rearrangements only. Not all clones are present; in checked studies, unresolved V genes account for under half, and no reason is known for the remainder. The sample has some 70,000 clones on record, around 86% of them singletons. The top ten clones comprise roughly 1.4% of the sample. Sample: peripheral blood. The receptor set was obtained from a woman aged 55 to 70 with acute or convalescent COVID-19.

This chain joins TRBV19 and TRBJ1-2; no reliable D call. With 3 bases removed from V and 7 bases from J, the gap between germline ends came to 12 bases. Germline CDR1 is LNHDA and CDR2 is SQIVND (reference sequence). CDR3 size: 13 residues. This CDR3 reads CASSMTGRGGYTF. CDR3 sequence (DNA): TGTGCCAGTAGTATGACCGGCCGGGGTGGCTACACCTTC. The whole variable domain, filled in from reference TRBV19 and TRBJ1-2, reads DGGITQSPKYLFRKEGQNVTLSCEQNLNHDAMYWYRQDPGQGLRLIYYSQIVNDFQKGDIAEGYSVSREKKESFPLTVTSAQKNPTAFYLCASSMTGRGGYTFGSGTRLTVV.

The CDR3 nucleotides are TGTGCCAGCAGCCAAAGCGGGGGGGCCACCGGGGAGCTGTTTTTT. Translation: CASSQSGGATGELFF. The rearrangement links TRBV7-8 to TRBJ2-2, with 10 positions matching TRBD2. The CDR3 is 15 amino acids. Germline lookup yields CDR1 SGHVS and CDR2 FQNEAQ. The V and J ends lost 5 bases and 4 bases, in that order; junction bases with no gene match: 4.

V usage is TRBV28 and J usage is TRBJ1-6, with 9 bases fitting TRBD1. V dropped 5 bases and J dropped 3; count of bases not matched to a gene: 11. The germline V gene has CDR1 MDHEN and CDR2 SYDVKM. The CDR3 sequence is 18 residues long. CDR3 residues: CASSLQDRGSGYNSPLHF. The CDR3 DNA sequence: TGTGCCAGCAGTCTCCAGGACAGGGGCTCGGGCTATAATTCACCCCTCCACTTT.

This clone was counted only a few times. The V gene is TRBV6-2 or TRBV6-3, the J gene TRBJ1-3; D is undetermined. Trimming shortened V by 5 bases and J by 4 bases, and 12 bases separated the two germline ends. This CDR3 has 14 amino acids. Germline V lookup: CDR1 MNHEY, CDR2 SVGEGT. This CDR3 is CASSQTQTGNTIYF. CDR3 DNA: TGTGCCAGCAGTCAGACACAGACGGGAAACACCATATATTTT.

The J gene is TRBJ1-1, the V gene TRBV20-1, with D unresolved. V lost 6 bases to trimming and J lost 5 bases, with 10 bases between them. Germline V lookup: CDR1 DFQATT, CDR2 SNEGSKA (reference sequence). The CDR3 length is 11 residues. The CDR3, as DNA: TGCAGTGCCCAGAAGAATACTGAAGCTTTCTTT. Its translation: CSAQKNTEAFF.

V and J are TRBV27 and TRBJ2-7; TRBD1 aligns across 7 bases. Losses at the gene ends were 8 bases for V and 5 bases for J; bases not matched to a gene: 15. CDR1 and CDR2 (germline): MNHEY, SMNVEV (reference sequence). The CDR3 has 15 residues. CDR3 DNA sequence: TGTGCCAGCGTCCCCACGACAGGGCTCTTCCACGAGCAGTACTTC. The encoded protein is CASVPTTGLFHEQYF.

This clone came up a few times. The CDR3 DNA sequence: TGTGCCAGCAGCATCCTAGACTACGAGCAGTACTTC. Its protein is CASSILDYEQYF. The rearrangement links TRBV5-4 to TRBJ2-7; D gene unclear. Trimming removed 4 bases from V and 3 bases from J, with 8 bases in between. CDR1 and CDR2 from the germline V gene are SGHNT and YYREEE (reference sequence). The CDR3 length is 12 residues.

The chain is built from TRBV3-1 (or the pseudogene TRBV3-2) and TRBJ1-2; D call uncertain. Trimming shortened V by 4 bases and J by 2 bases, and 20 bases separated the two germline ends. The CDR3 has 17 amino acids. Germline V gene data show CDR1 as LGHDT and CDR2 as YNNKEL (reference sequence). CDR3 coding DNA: TGTGCCAGCAGCCCGTCGTCGAGGTTACGTCCCAACTATGGCTACACCTTC. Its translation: CASSPSSRLRPNYGYTF.

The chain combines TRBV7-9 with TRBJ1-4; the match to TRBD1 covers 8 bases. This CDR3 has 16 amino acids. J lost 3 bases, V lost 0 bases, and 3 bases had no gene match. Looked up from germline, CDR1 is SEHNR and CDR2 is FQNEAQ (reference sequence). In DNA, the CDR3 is TGTGCCAGCAGCTTAGCGGTGGACAGGGCTAATGAAAAACTGTTTTTT. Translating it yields CASSLAVDRANEKLFF. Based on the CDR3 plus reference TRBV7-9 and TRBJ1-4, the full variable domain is DTGVSQNPRHKITKRGQNVTFRCDPISEHNRLYWYRQTLGQGPEFLTYFQNEAQLEKSRLLSDRFSAERPKGSFSTLEIQRTEQGDSAMYLCASSLAVDRANEKLFFGSGTQLSVL.

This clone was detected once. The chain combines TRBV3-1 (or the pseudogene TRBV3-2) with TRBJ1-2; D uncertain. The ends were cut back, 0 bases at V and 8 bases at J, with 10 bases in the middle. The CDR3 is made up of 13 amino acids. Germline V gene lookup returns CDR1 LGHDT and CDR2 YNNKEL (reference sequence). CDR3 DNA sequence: TGTGCCAGCAGCCAAGATATCATCCAGGGCTACACCTTC. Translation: CASSQDIIQGYTF.

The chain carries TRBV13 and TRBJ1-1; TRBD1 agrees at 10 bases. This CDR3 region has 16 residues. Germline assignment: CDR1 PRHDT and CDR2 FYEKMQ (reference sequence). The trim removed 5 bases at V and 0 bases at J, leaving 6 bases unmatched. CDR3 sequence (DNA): TGTGCCAGCAGCCTCCGACAGGGGGCTTTGAACACTGAAGCTTTCTTT. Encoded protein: CASSLRQGALNTEAFF.

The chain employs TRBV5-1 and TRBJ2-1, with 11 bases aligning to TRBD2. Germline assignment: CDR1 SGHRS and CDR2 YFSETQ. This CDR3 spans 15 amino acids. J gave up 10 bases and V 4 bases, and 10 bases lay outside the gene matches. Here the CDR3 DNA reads TGCGCCAGCAGCCAGGTTAGCGGGAGGGCCGCCGAGCAGTTCTTC. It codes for CASSQVSGRAAEQFF.

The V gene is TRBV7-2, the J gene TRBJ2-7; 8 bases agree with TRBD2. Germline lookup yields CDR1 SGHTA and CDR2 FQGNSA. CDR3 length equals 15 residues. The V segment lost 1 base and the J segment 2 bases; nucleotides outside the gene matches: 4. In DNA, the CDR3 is TGTGCCAGCAGCTTAGTTTTGCGGGGGGCCTACGAGCAGTACTTC. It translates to CASSLVLRGAYEQYF. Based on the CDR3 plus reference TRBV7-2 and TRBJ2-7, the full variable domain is GAGVSQSPSNKVTEKGKDVELRCDPISGHTALYWYRQSLGQGLEFLIYFQGNSAPDKSGLPSDRFSAERTGGSVSTLTIQRTQQEDSAVYLCASSLVLRGAYEQYFGPGTRLTVT.

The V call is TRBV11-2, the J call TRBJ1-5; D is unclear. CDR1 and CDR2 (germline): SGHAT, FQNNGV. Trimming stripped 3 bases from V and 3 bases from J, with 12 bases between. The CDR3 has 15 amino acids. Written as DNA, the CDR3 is TGTGCCAGCAGCTTCGGGAACTCCCCCAATCAGCCCCAGCATTTT. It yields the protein CASSFGNSPNQPQHF.

The DNA of the CDR3 is TGTGCCAGCAGCCCCCAGCGGGGGGCGATCCTCTATGGCTACACCTTC. Translation: CASSPQRGAILYGYTF. The rearrangement uses TRBV11-2 and TRBJ1-2; TRBD1 might be the D (6 bases). Trimming stripped 5 bases from V and 4 bases from J, with 20 bases between. CDR3 size: 16 residues. CDR1 and CDR2 (germline): SGHAT, FQNNGV.

This CDR3 is CAWGHPIGSKRNIQYF. CDR3 bases: TGTGCCTGGGGACATCCCATCGGTTCAAAAAGAAACATTCAGTACTTC. The V and J genes are TRBV30 and TRBJ2-4; a weak D match, TRBD1 (5 bases). CDR3 length equals 16 residues. Per the germline V gene, CDR1 is GTSNPN and CDR2 is SVGIG (reference sequence). Trimming cost V 5 bases and J 6 bases, with 23 bases left between them.

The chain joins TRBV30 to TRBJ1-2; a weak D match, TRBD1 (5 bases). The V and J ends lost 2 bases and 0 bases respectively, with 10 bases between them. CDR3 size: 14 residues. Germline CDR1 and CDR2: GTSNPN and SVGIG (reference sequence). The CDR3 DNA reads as TGTGCCTGGAGTTCAAGGGGTGCTAACTATGGCTACACCTTC. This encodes CAWSSRGANYGYTF.

The CDR3 is CSVEAGSSGNTIYF. The CDR3 DNA sequence: TGCAGCGTTGAGGCCGGGAGCTCTGGAAACACCATATATTTT. This chain joins TRBV29-1 and TRBJ1-3; D not certain. Germline CDR1 is SQVTM and CDR2 is ANQGSEA. Trimming took off 3 bases at V and 0 bases at J, with 9 bases between the two ends. The CDR3 consists of 14 residues.

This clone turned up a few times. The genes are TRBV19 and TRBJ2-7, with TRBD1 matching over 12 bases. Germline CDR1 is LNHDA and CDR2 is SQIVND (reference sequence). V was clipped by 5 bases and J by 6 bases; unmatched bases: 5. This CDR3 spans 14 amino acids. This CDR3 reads CASSPGQGAGEQYF. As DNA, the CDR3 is TGTGCCAGTAGTCCGGGACAGGGGGCTGGCGAGCAGTACTTC.